The 27 T cell receptor beta chains below all came from one sample that was sequenced in a study of breast tumors, draining lymph nodes, adjacent tissues. TCRdb ran MiXCR on the multiplex PCR reads and lists one entry per CDR3 protein. The repertoire consists of approximately 180,000 distinct CDR3 sequences, with around 35% occurring once and the leading ten covering around 4%. The lymph nodes were axillary draining lymph nodes from breast cancer patients. Sequences were obtained from axillary lymph node tissue. The source of these receptors is a female donor with breast cancer. Some clones in this sample may be carry-over from other donors' samples.

The sample holds a few counts of this clonotype. A read error may explain this, as a much larger clone is one base away. The chain is built from TRBV5-6 and TRBJ1-2; the D is unclear. CDR3 length: 13 amino acids. Germline CDR1 reads SGHDT; CDR2 reads YYEEEE. With 2 bases removed from V and 4 bases from J, the gap between germline ends came to 9 bases. CDR3 DNA sequence: TGTGCCAGCAGCTTTGGGAATACCTATGGCTACACCTTC. It codes for CASSFGNTYGYTF. The variable domain in full, completed from reference TRBV5-6 and TRBJ1-2, reads DAGVTQSPTHLIKTRGQQVTLRCSPKSGHDTVSWYQQALGQGPQFIFQYYEEEERQRGNFPDRFSGHQFPNYSSELNVNALLLGDSALYLCASSFGNTYGYTFGSGTRLTVV.

Many counts were recorded for this clonotype. V and J are TRBV5-1 and TRBJ1-2; 7 bases match TRBD1. This CDR3 region has 15 residues. V shed 0 bases and J 6 bases; nucleotides not matched to a gene: 8. The germline CDR1 and CDR2 sequences are SGHRS and YFSETQ. The CDR3 nucleotides read TGCGCCAGCAGCTTGGCCCGGCAGGGGGAGGATGGCTACACCTTC. It is translated as CASSLARQGEDGYTF.

This clonotype was counted ten times or more. The chain has TRBV9 and TRBJ2-3, with 10 bases matching TRBD2. V was clipped by 6 bases and J by 0 bases; unmatched bases: 4. This CDR3 region has 15 residues. Per germline, CDR1 SGDLS and CDR2 YYNGEE. The CDR3 coding sequence is TGTGCCAGCACAGATAGCGGGGGGAGCACAGATACGCAGTATTTT. Translated, it gives CASTDSGGSTDTQYF.

This clonotype was counted a few times. This may stem from a read error, because a much larger clone lies one nucleotide away. The V call is TRBV6-5, the J call TRBJ2-2; no firm D call. The germline V gene has CDR1 MNHEY and CDR2 SVGAGI. The germline V and J ends were trimmed by 5 bases and 3 bases, with 7 bases remaining between them. The CDR3 sequence is 13 residues long. Here the CDR3 DNA reads TGTGCCAGCAGTCACCAGGACACCGGGGAGCTGTTTTTT. Its protein product is CASSHQDTGELFF.

This clonotype was detected many times. One end of the junction fails to match germline, which may point to a read error. This chain joins TRBV6-6 and TRBJ2-5; no definite D call. CDR3 length equals 13 residues. Germline V gene sequence: CDR1 MNHNY, CDR2 SVGAGI (reference sequence). CDR3 DNA: TGTGCCAGCAGTCACTCGCCGGAAGAGACCCAGTACTTC. Translating gives CASSHSPEETQYF.

Comment on this clonotype: Given a much more abundant clone one base away, this may be a read error. The chain uses TRBV13 and TRBJ2-1, with D unclear. Trimming took 5 bases from V and 8 from J, leaving 19 bases between them. This CDR3 is 15 amino acids long. Germline loops: CDR1 PRHDT, CDR2 FYEKMQ (reference sequence). For the CDR3, the DNA is TGTGCCAGCAGCGTGCGGCACCTTCTCCGGGATGAGCAGTTCTTC. This encodes CASSVRHLLRDEQFF. The full variable domain, its missing parts supplied by reference TRBV13 and TRBJ2-1, is AAGVIQSPRHLIKEKRETATLKCYPIPRHDTVYWYQQGPGQDPQFLISFYEKMQSDKGSIPDRFSAQQFSDYHSELNMSSLELGDSALYFCASSVRHLLRDEQFFGPGTRLTVL.

Note on this clonotype: A much bigger clone sits one base away, suggesting this may be a read error. The chain has TRBV27 and TRBJ1-2, with D tentatively TRBD1 (6 bases). The CDR3 is 13 amino acids. Germline lookup yields CDR1 MNHEY and CDR2 SMNVEV (reference sequence). The DNA of the CDR3 is TGTGCCAGCAGTTCTCCAGGGGTGAATGGCTGCACCTTC. This gives the protein CASSSPGVNGCTF.

This clonotype was recorded at least ten times. The chain employs TRBV9 and TRBJ2-1; D might be TRBD1 (5 bases). Trimming left V 0 bases short and J 1 base short, with 8 bases between. From germline, CDR1 is SGDLS and CDR2 YYNGEE. This CDR3 spans 15 amino acids. The CDR3 nucleotides read TGTGCCAGCAGCGTAGATGGGGCTTCCTACAATGAGCAGTTCTTC. Its translation is CASSVDGASYNEQFF.

This clonotype was seen ten or more times. The rearrangement links TRBV9 to TRBJ2-3, with D unclear. CDR1 is SGDLS and CDR2 is YYNGEE in the germline V gene. Trimming pared 4 bases from V and 0 bases from J, leaving 15 bases between. The CDR3 runs to 16 residues. CDR3 coding DNA: TGTGCCAGCAGCCCTCGTTCCGGATCTAGCACAGATACGCAGTATTTT. Residues: CASSPRSGSSTDTQYF. Complete variable domain (other parts from reference TRBV9 and TRBJ2-3): DSGVTQTPKHLITATGQRVTLRCSPRSGDLSVYWYQQSLDQGLQFLIQYYNGEERAKGNILERFSAQQFPDLHSELNLSSLELGDSALYFCASSPRSGSSTDTQYFGPGTRLTVL.

This clonotype was picked up many times. The rearrangement joins TRBV24-1 to TRBJ2-1; D tentatively reads TRBD1 or TRBD2 (5 bases each). The V end lost 3 bases, the J end lost 6 bases, and 17 bases lay between the germline ends. Germline V gives CDR1 KGHDR, CDR2 SFDVKD. The CDR3 is 16 residues long. In DNA form, the CDR3 reads TGTGCCACCAGTGATACCCGTGGGGGATACGGCAATGAGCAGTTCTTC. Translated: CATSDTRGGYGNEQFF.

This clonotype was observed many times. V and J are TRBV4-3 and TRBJ2-5; no clear D. The CDR3 runs to 15 residues. CDR1 is LGHNA, CDR2 YSLEER, per germline. V was trimmed by 0 bases and J by 0 bases, leaving 8 bases between them. In DNA form, the CDR3 reads TGCGCCAGCAGCCAAGAGACGACACACCAAGAGACCCAGTACTTC. Translating gives CASSQETTHQETQYF.

This clonotype has at least ten counts. This chain connects TRBV10-2 to TRBJ1-1; D unresolved. V lost 4 bases and J 6 bases, leaving 12 bases between the germline ends. Germline CDR1 reads WSHSY; CDR2 reads SAAADI. CDR3 size: 13 residues. The CDR3 reads CASSGGVGAEAFF. CDR3 sequence (DNA): TGCGCCAGCAGTGGTGGGGTTGGCGCTGAAGCTTTCTTT.

As regards this clonotype: A much more abundant neighbour one base away suggests this may be a read error. The chain has TRBV3-1 and TRBJ2-3, with 7 bases fitting TRBD2. This CDR3 has 16 residues. Germline V CDR1 and CDR2: LGHDT, YNNKEL (reference sequence). CDR3 loop: CANSQFSAGGTDTQYF. CDR3 bases: TGTGCCAACAGCCAGTTTTCCGCGGGAGGCACAGATACGCAGTATTTT.

The V gene is TRBV3-1, the J gene TRBJ2-1; maybe TRBD2 (6 bases). CDR1 is LGHDT, CDR2 YNNKEL, per germline (reference sequence). Between the trimmed V and J ends, which lost 6 bases and 10 bases, there was a span of 19 bases. The CDR3 runs 14 residues. CDR3 sequence reads: CASSPTNGRNEQFF. The CDR3 nucleotides are TGTGCCAGCAGTCCGACTAACGGGAGAAACGAGCAGTTCTTC.

This clonotype was seen repeatedly, ten times or more. The chain carries TRBV3-1 and TRBJ2-2, with unresolved D. The CDR3 has 15 amino acids. Germline CDR1 LGHDT, CDR2 YNNKEL (reference sequence). Trimming took 3 bases from V and 4 from J, leaving 12 bases between them. CDR3 DNA: TGTGCCAGCAGCCAGAGGACGTCTATCACCGGGGAGCTGTTTTTT. Protein sequence: CASSQRTSITGELFF.

This clonotype was counted ten times or more. This chain connects TRBV12-3 or TRBV12-4 to TRBJ2-3; 11 nucleotides line up with TRBD1. The CDR3 runs 16 residues. V lost 6 bases to trimming and J lost 4 bases; unmatched junction nucleotides: 9. Written as DNA, the CDR3 is TGTGCCAGCAGGTTTGGCCGGACAGGGGGCGCAGATACGCAGTATTTT. Residues: CASRFGRTGGADTQYF.

This sequence joins TRBV11-2 and TRBJ1-4; D remains ambiguous. This CDR3 has 13 amino acids. The germline V and J ends were trimmed by 2 bases and 6 bases, with 7 bases remaining between them. Germline CDR1 SGHAT, CDR2 FQNNGV. The CDR3 nucleotides read TGTGCCAGCAGCTTAAGCCGGGATGAAAAACTGTTTTTT. It is translated as CASSLSRDEKLFF.

Comments on this clonotype: This may be a read error: a much more frequent sequence differs by one nucleotide. The rearrangement joins TRBV19 to TRBJ2-7, with a weak D call TRBD1 (6 bases). CDR3 size: 11 residues. Germline values: CDR1 LNHDA, CDR2 SQIVND (reference sequence). V lost 9 bases to trimming and J lost 11 bases, with 17 bases between them. The CDR3 loop reads CASTSGAGEYF. DNA for the CDR3: TGTGCCAGCACAAGTGGGGCAGGGGAGTACTTC.

This clonotype occurred many times. The chain employs TRBV11-2 and TRBJ1-4; no clear D gene. Germline V gives CDR1 SGHAT, CDR2 FQNNGV. The V and J ends lost 5 bases and 14 bases respectively, with 12 bases between them. The CDR3 is made up of 11 amino acids. The CDR3: CASSHALNLFF. The CDR3 bases are TGTGCCAGCAGCCATGCCCTAAACCTGTTTTTT.

This clonotype was detected a few times. The chain couples TRBV4-1 to TRBJ2-1, with 11 bases identical to TRBD2. The CDR3 covers 17 residues. The V gene's germline CDR1 is MGHRA and CDR2 YSYEKL. The V gene end was trimmed by 4 bases and the J gene end by 6 bases; junction bases not matched to a gene: 11. The CDR3 spells CASSPVLAGGYFNEQFF. The CDR3 region has the DNA TGCGCCAGCAGCCCGGTTTTAGCGGGGGGGTATTTCAATGAGCAGTTCTTC.

This clonotype has at least ten counts. This chain joins TRBV29-1 and TRBJ1-2; D is ambiguous. The CDR3 runs to 11 residues. Looked up from germline, CDR1 is SQVTM and CDR2 is ANQGSEA. CDR3 in DNA: TGCGGCGGGGAGATCTCCACTGGCTACACCTTC. This codes for CGGEISTGYTF.

This clonotype occurred many times. J is TRBJ2-7 and V is TRBV2, with D maybe TRBD1 (6 bases). The CDR3 has 12 residues. Germline V gene sequence: CDR1 SNHLY, CDR2 FYNNEI. V was cut by 11 bases and J by 2 bases, with 13 bases left in between. As DNA, the CDR3 is TGTGCCTCGAGGGGGACCACCTACGAGCAGTACTTC. Translation gives CASRGTTYEQYF.

V is TRBV29-1 and J is TRBJ2-6, with unresolved D. The CDR3 runs 13 residues. Germline lookup yields CDR1 SQVTM and CDR2 ANQGSEA. The germline V and J ends were trimmed by 7 bases and 0 bases, with 7 bases remaining between them. The DNA of the CDR3 is TGCAGCGGAGCAGGCTCTGGGGCCAACGTCCTGACTTTC. It specifies CSGAGSGANVLTF. The entire variable domain, with the rest obtained from reference TRBV29-1 and TRBJ2-6, is as follows: SAVISQKPSRDICQRGTSLTIQCQVDSQVTMMFWYRQQPGQSLTLIATANQGSEATYESGFVIDKFPISRPNLTFSTLTVSNMSPEDSSIYLCSGAGSGANVLTFGAGSRLTVL.

This clonotype was observed many times. This chain joins TRBV9 and TRBJ1-2; 10 bases align to TRBD1. Germline V gene data show CDR1 as SGDLS and CDR2 as YYNGEE. The V segment lost 3 bases and the J segment 4 bases; nucleotides outside the gene matches: 6. The CDR3 totals 15 residues. DNA for the CDR3: TGTGCCAGCAGCGCCCCCGGGACAGGGGTCTATGGCTACACCTTC. It yields the protein CASSAPGTGVYGYTF.

This clonotype was counted ten times or more. The chain uses TRBV12-3 or TRBV12-4 and TRBJ1-5; 9 nucleotides agree with TRBD1. V was clipped by 5 bases and J by 3 bases; unmatched bases: 8. This CDR3 is 16 amino acids long. The CDR3 DNA reads as TGTGCCAGCAGTGAACAGGGGGCGAGTATCAATCAGCCCCAGCATTTT. Protein: CASSEQGASINQPQHF.

This sequence joins TRBV10-3 and TRBJ1-6; no definite D call. The CDR3 extends over 14 amino acids. CDR1 is ENHRY and CDR2 is SYGVKD in the germline V gene. Trimming removed 11 bases from V and 1 base from J, with 12 bases in between. The CDR3 region is CAASSGSYNSPLHF. The CDR3 DNA reads TGTGCCGCCAGCAGCGGGTCCTATAATTCACCCCTCCACTTT.

This clonotype was counted many times. The V and J genes are TRBV9 and TRBJ2-2; TRBD1 aligns across 12 bases. The germline V gene has CDR1 SGDLS and CDR2 YYNGEE. Germline trimming cut 2 bases from V and 5 bases from J; bases unmatched to any gene: 4. This CDR3 has 16 residues. CDR3: CASSVRDRGHTGELFF. The CDR3 DNA reads TGTGCCAGCAGCGTCCGGGACAGGGGGCATACCGGGGAGCTGTTTTTT.